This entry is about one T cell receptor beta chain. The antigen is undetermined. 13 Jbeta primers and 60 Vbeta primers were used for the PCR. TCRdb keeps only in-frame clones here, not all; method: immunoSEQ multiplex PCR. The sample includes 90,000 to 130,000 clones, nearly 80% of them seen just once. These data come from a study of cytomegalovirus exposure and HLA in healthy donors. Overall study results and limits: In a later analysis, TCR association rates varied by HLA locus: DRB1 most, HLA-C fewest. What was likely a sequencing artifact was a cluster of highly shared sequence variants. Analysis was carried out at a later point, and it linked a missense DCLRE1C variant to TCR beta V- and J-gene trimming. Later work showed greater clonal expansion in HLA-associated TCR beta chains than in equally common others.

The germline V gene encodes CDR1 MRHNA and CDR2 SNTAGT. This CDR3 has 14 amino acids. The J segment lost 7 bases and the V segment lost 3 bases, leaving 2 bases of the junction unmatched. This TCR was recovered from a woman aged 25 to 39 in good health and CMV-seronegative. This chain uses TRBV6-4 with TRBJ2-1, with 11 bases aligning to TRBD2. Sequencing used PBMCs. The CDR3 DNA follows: TGTGCCAGCAGTGAAATAGCGGGAGGGAATGAGCAGTTCTTC. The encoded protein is CASSEIAGGNEQFF.